Following are 18 T cell receptor beta chains from one sample sequenced in a study of shared clonotypes between healthy human individuals. CD45RO-negative CD8 cells positively selected for CCR7 made up the naive population, which excluded terminally differentiated effector memory CD45RA+ cells. Sequenced by immunoSEQ multiplex PCR; TCRdb stores in-frame clones only, minus some. Here the sample spans roughly 2,000,000 clones, less than 95% being singletons. Sequencing was done on a sample of naive CD8+ T cells sorted from blood. These receptors were collected from a man between 18 and 35 years old in good health.

This chain connects TRBV4-1 to TRBJ2-4; D is undetermined. This CDR3 has 12 amino acids. Per the germline V gene, CDR1 is MGHRA and CDR2 is YSYEKL. Trimming shortened V by 0 bases and J by 8 bases, and 5 bases separated the two germline ends. The CDR3, as DNA: TGCGCCAGCAGCCAAGATGGATACATTCAGTACTTC. It yields the protein CASSQDGYIQYF.

Comments on this clone: One junction end disagrees with the germline gene, perhaps due to a read error. The V gene is TRBV7-7, the J gene TRBJ2-7; tentatively, D is TRBD1 (5 bases). The CDR3 runs 16 residues. Germline CDR1 SSHAT, CDR2 FNYEAQ (reference sequence). The CDR3 region has the DNA TGTGCTAGCAGCTTAGATAAGATTGACAGCGACTACGAGCAGTACTTC. The encoded protein is CASSLDKIDSDYEQYF.

The V call is TRBV19, the J call TRBJ2-7; D not certain. Germline CDR1 is LNHDA and CDR2 is SQIVND (reference sequence). The V end was cut by 6 bases, the J end by 1 base, with 10 bases between. This CDR3 is built from 13 residues. The CDR3 here is CASSMARSYEQYF. Written as DNA, the CDR3 is TGTGCCAGTAGCATGGCCAGGTCCTACGAGCAGTACTTC.

This rearrangement joins TRBV5-8 to TRBJ2-7; D is uncertain. CDR3 size: 12 residues. From germline, CDR1 is SGHTS and CDR2 YDEGEE. The V end was cut by 0 bases, the J end by 5 bases, with 6 bases between. The CDR3 DNA is TGTGCCAGCAGCTTGGATATCAACGAGCAGTACTTC. Residues: CASSLDINEQYF.

The chain couples TRBV6-5 to TRBJ2-1, with 12 bases matching TRBD2. The ends lost 6 bases at V and 6 bases at J; junction bases unmatched: 6. The germline V gene encodes CDR1 MNHEY and CDR2 SVGAGI. CDR3 size: 15 residues. CDR3 nucleotides: TGTGCCAGCAGCTTACTAGCGGGAGGAAGCAATGAGCAGTTCTTC. Its translation is CASSLLAGGSNEQFF.

This clone appeared a single time. This chain connects TRBV19 to TRBJ1-2; TRBD1 aligns across 8 bases. CDR3 size: 14 residues. The V and J ends lost 3 bases and 5 bases, in that order; junction bases with no gene match: 5. CDR1 is LNHDA and CDR2 is SQIVND in the germline V gene (reference sequence). The CDR3 sequence: CASSMTGEDYGYTF. The CDR3, as DNA: TGTGCCAGTAGTATGACAGGGGAAGATTATGGCTACACCTTC.

V is TRBV27 and J is TRBJ2-1, with D perhaps TRBD2 (5 bases). The germline V gene encodes CDR1 MNHEY and CDR2 SMNVEV (reference sequence). This CDR3 contains 15 residues. Trimming removed 5 bases from V and 3 bases from J, with 14 bases in between. In DNA form, the CDR3 reads TGTGCCAGCAGTGACCGGGATCGGGGCTACAATGAGCAGTTCTTC. Protein product: CASSDRDRGYNEQFF.

The chain has TRBV5-1 and TRBJ2-1; no reliable D call. The CDR3 contains 15 residues. The germline V and J ends were trimmed by 0 bases and 3 bases, with 10 bases remaining between them. Germline CDR1 SGHRS, CDR2 YFSETQ. For the CDR3, the DNA is TGCGCCAGCAGCTTGGACAGATCCGACTACAATGAGCAGTTCTTC. Protein: CASSLDRSDYNEQFF.

The genes are TRBV15 and TRBJ2-1; 12 nucleotides align to TRBD2. V lost 2 bases and J lost 7; bases outside the gene matches: 3. There are 15 residues in the CDR3. Germline CDR1 reads LNHNV; CDR2 reads YYDKDF (reference sequence). CDR3 bases: TGTGCCACCAGCAGACTAGCGGGAGGGGAGAATGAGCAGTTCTTC. This encodes CATSRLAGGENEQFF.

About this clone itself: The identical CDR3 is also encoded by other nucleotide sequences in the sample. V usage is TRBV4-3 and J usage is TRBJ2-7; D is undetermined. Germline V CDR1 and CDR2: LGHNA, YSLEER. V gave up 1 base and J gave up 3 bases, with 7 bases separating them. There are 13 residues in the CDR3. The CDR3 nucleotides are TGCGCCAGCAGCCAAGCGGATGGCTACGAGCAGTACTTC. This encodes CASSQADGYEQYF.

The V and J genes are TRBV7-2 and TRBJ1-2; D possibly corresponds to TRBD1 (6 bases). The CDR3 loop spans 16 amino acids. Germline lookup yields CDR1 SGHTA and CDR2 FQGNSA. Trimming removed 2 bases at V and 5 bases at J, with 18 bases between. CDR3 sequence (DNA): TGTGCCAGCAGCTTATCAACGGGACAATTAATATATGGCTACACCTTC. Protein product: CASSLSTGQLIYGYTF.

This clone is a singleton in its sample. This chain joins TRBV21-1 and TRBJ2-7; TRBD2 reflects the table's D call only, with no check against the DNA. TRBV21-1 is a listed pseudogene. The length of the CDR3 is 14 residues. The CDR3 loop reads CASSKQGRGDEQYF. CDR3 DNA sequence: TGTGCCAGCAGCAAACAGGGGAGGGGGGACGAGCAGTACTTC.

The chain is built from TRBV27 and TRBJ1-2; D not resolved. V was clipped by 3 bases and J by 3 bases, with 14 bases between them. The CDR3 runs to 15 residues. Looked up from germline, CDR1 is MNHEY and CDR2 is SMNVEV (reference sequence). The CDR3 reads CASSFGRPAHYGYTF. For the CDR3, the DNA is TGTGCCAGCAGTTTTGGCCGACCAGCGCACTATGGCTACACCTTC.

A word on this clone: This CDR3 is also generated by other DNA sequences in the sample. This chain links TRBV7-9 with TRBJ2-5, with TRBD1 matching 8 bases. This CDR3 is built from 14 residues. V lost 5 bases, J lost 3 bases, and 5 bases stayed unmatched. The germline CDR1 and CDR2 sequences are SEHNR and FQNEAQ (reference sequence). CDR3 loop: CASSLGQGKETQYF. In DNA, the CDR3 is TGTGCCAGCAGCCTCGGACAGGGAAAAGAGACCCAGTACTTC.

Regarding this clone: At the DNA level, this CDR3 is encoded by other sequences in the same sample as well. The chain is built from TRBV28 and TRBJ1-5; 9 positions agree with TRBD1. Germline values: CDR1 MDHEN, CDR2 SYDVKM. There are 15 residues in the CDR3. V trimming: 2 bases; J trimming: 4 bases; junction bases outside the gene matches: 3. CDR3 DNA: TGTGCCAGCAGTTTAAGAGGACAGGGGAATCAGCCCCAGCATTTT. It yields the protein CASSLRGQGNQPQHF.

This clone has a single count. In the same sample, other DNA sequences code for this CDR3. V is TRBV20-1 and J is TRBJ2-1; D is ambiguous. The germline gives CDR1 DFQATT, CDR2 SNEGSKA (reference sequence). The V gene lost 5 bases and the J gene lost 4 bases, with 3 bases spanning the gap. This CDR3 is 10 amino acids long. The DNA for the CDR3 is TGCAGTGCTCTGTACAATGAGCAGTTCTTC. This encodes CSALYNEQFF.

The chain is built from TRBV7-9 and TRBJ2-7; D perhaps matches TRBD1 (5 bases). The CDR3 is 14 amino acids. From germline, CDR1 is SEHNR and CDR2 FQNEAQ (reference sequence). V lost 5 bases to trimming and J lost 1 base, with 12 bases between them. CDR3 region: CASSAGPWSYEQYF. In nucleotides, the CDR3 is TGTGCCAGCAGCGCAGGGCCCTGGTCCTACGAGCAGTACTTC.

Worth noting for this clone: This sample includes further DNA sequences coding for the same CDR3. The chain is built from TRBV28 and TRBJ2-3, with D uncertain. The ends were cut back, 3 bases at V and 2 bases at J, with 6 bases in the middle. The CDR3 is 13 amino acids. The germline V gene has CDR1 MDHEN and CDR2 SYDVKM. The CDR3 loop reads CASSFRITDTQYF. CDR3 DNA: TGTGCCAGCAGTTTCAGGATCACAGATACGCAGTATTTT.